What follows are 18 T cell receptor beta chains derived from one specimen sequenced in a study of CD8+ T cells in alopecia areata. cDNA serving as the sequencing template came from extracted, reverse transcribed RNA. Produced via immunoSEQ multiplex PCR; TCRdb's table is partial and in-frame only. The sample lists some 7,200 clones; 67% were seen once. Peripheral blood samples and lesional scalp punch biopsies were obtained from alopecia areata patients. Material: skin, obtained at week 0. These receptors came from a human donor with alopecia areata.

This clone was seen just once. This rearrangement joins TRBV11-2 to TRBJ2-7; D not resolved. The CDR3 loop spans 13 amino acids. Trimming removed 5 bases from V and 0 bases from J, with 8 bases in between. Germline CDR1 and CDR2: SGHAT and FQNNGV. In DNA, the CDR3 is TGTGCCAGCAGCCGCTGGAGCTCCTACGAGCAGTACTTC. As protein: CASSRWSSYEQYF.

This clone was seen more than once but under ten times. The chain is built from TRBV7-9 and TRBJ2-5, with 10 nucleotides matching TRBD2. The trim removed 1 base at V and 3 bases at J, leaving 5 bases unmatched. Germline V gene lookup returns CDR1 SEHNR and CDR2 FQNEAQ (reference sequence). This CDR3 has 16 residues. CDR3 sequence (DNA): TGTGCCAGCAGCTTAGAGCGGGGGGGCCGAAAAGAGACCCAGTACTTC. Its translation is CASSLERGGRKETQYF.

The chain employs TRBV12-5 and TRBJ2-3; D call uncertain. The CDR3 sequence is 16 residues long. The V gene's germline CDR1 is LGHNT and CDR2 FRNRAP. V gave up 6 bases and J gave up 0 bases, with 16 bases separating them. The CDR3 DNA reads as TGTGCTAGTGGCACTACCACCCGACCTAGCACAGATACGCAGTATTTT. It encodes CASGTTTRPSTDTQYF. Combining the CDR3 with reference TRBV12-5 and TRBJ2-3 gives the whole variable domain DARVTQTPRHKVTEMGQEVTMRCQPILGHNTVFWYRQTMMQGLELLAYFRNRAPLDDSGMPKDRFSAEMPDATLATLKIQPSEPRDSAVYFCASGTTTRPSTDTQYFGPGTRLTVL.

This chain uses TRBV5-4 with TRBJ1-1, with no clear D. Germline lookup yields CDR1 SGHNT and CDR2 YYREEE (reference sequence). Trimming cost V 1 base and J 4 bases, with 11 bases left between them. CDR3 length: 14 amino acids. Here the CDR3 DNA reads TGTGCCAGCAGCTTGAAAGGGATCCGCACTGAAGCTTTCTTT. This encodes CASSLKGIRTEAFF.

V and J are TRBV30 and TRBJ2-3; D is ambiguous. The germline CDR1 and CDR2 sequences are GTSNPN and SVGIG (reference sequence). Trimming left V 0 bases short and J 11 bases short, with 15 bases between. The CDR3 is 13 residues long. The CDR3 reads CAWSVFSGTKQYF. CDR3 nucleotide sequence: TGTGCCTGGAGTGTATTTTCCGGAACGAAGCAGTATTTT.

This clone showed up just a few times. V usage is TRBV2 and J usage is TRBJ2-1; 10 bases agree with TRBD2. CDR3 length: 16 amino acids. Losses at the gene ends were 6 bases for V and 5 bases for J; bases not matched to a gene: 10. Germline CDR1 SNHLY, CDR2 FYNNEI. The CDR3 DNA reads TGTGCCAGCAGGAGCCTAGCGGGGGCCCAAAACAATGAGCAGTTCTTC. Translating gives CASRSLAGAQNNEQFF. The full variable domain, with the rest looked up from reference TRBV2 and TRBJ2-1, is EPEVTQTPSHQVTQMGQEVILRCVPISNHLYFYWYRQILGQKVEFLVSFYNNEISEKSEIFDDQFSVERPDGSNFTLKIRSTKLEDSAMYFCASRSLAGAQNNEQFFGPGTRLTVL.

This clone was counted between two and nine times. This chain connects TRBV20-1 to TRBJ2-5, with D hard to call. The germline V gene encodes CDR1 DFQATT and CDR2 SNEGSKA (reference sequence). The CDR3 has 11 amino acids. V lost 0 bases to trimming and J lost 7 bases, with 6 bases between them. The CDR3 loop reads CSARDPRTQYF. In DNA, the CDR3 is TGCAGTGCTAGAGATCCCAGGACCCAGTACTTC.

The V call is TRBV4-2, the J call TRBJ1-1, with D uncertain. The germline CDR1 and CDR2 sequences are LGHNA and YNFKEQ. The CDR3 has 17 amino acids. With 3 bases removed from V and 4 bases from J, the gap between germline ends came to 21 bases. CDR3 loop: CASSQGALGLGPTEAFF. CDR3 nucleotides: TGTGCCAGCAGCCAGGGTGCATTGGGCCTCGGCCCCACTGAAGCTTTCTTT.

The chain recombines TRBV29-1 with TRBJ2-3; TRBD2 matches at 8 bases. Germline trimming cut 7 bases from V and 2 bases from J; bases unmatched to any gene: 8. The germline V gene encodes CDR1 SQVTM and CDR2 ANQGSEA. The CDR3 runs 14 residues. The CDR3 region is CSAGGGGPTDTQYF. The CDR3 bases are TGCAGCGCCGGGGGGGGCGGGCCCACAGATACGCAGTATTTT.

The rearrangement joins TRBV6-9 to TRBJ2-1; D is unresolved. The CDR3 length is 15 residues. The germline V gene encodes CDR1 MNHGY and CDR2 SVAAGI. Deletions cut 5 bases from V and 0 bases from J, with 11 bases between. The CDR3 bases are TGTGCCAGCAGTGTTCATCAAAGCTCCTACAATGAGCAGTTCTTC. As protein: CASSVHQSSYNEQFF.

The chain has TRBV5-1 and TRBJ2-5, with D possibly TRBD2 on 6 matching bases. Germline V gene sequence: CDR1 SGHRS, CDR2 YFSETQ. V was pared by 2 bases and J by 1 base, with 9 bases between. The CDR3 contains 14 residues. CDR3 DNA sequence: TGCGCCAGCAGCTTATCGGGAGCCCAAGAGACCCAGTACTTC. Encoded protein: CASSLSGAQETQYF.

The CDR3, as DNA: TGTGCCAGCAGTTTGCGGCAGGGGGCTCTAAGCTCCTATAATTCACCCCTCCACTTT. Translation: CASSLRQGALSSYNSPLHF. V usage is TRBV27 and J usage is TRBJ1-6; TRBD1 matches at 8 bases. The V segment lost 3 bases and the J segment 0 bases; nucleotides outside the gene matches: 10. Germline CDR1 MNHEY, CDR2 SMNVEV (reference sequence). The CDR3 runs 19 residues.

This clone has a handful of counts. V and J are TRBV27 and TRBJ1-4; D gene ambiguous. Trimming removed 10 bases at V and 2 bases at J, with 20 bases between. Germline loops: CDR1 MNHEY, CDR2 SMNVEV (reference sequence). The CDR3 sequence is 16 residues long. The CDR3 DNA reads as TGTGCCACCAACTCGTCCCGGTTGGAGACTAATGAAAAACTGTTTTTT. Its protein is CATNSSRLETNEKLFF.

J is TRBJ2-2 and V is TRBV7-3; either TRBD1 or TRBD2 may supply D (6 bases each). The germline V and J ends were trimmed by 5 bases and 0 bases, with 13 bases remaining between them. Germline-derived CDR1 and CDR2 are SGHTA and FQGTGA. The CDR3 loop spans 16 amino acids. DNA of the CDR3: TGTGCCAGCAGCGCCTGGGGGGCAGCGAACACCGGGGAGCTGTTTTTT. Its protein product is CASSAWGAANTGELFF. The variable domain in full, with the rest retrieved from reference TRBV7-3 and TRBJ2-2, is GAGVSQTPSNKVTEKGKYVELRCDPISGHTALYWYRQSLGQGPEFLIYFQGTGAADDSGLPNDRFFAVRPEGSVSTLKIQRTERGDSAVYLCASSAWGAANTGELFFGEGSRLTVL.

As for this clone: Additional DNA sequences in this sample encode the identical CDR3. Written as DNA, the CDR3 is TGTGCCAGCAGAGGAAGGGGCTACGAGCAGTACTTC. It is translated as CASRGRGYEQYF. The rearrangement links TRBV5-8 to TRBJ2-7, with D tentatively TRBD1 (5 bases). The V gene's germline CDR1 is SGHTS and CDR2 YDEGEE. There are 12 residues in the CDR3. V was cut by 5 bases and J by 3 bases, with 9 bases left in between.

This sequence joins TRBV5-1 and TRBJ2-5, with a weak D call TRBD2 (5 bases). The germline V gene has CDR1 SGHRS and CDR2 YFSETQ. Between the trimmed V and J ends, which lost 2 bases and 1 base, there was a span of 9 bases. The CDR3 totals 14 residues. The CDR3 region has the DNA TGCGCCAGCAGCTTTGTTCGGGGCCAAGAGACCCAGTACTTC. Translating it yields CASSFVRGQETQYF.

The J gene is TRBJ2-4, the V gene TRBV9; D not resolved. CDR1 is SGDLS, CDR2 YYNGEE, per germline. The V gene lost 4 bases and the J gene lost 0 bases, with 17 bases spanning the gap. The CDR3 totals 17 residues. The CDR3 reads CASSPRPSTLAKNIQYF. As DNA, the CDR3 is TGTGCCAGCAGCCCTCGACCGTCGACACTAGCCAAAAACATTCAGTACTTC.

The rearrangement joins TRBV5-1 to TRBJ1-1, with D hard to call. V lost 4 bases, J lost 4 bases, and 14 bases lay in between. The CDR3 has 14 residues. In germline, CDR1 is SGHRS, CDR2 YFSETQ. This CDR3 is CASSDSIGGTEAFF. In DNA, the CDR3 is TGCGCCAGCAGCGACTCTATAGGAGGCACTGAAGCTTTCTTT.